These 32 T cell receptor beta chains share one sample of origin, sequenced in a study of PD-1 blockade in classical Hodgkin lymphoma. Using immunoSEQ multiplex PCR, the repertoire was profiled, and TCRdb retains in-frame clones only, with some absent. There are over 9,000 clones in the sample; 80% to 85% occur only once, and 30% to 40% lies in the top ten. Every one of the patients relapsed after autologous stem cell transplantation (brentuximab vedotin exposure was variable). CD8+ T cells were isolated from thawed PBMCs by magnetic negative selection. Specimen: CD8+ T cells from blood, collected at baseline. These receptor sequences come from a human donor with classical Hodgkin lymphoma.

This rearrangement joins TRBV27 to TRBJ2-1, with TRBD2 matching 8 bases. V lost 6 bases and J lost 5; bases outside the gene matches: 6. CDR3 length: 14 residues. Germline CDR1 and CDR2: MNHEY and SMNVEV (reference sequence). The CDR3 reads CASSLRGRHNEQFF. As DNA, the CDR3 is TGTGCCAGCAGCCTCCGCGGGAGGCACAATGAGCAGTTCTTC.

The CDR3 DNA follows: TGTGCCAGCAGTTTCGGACTAGCTGGGCACAATGAGCAGTTCTTC. It yields the protein CASSFGLAGHNEQFF. The chain is built from TRBV6-5 and TRBJ2-1, with TRBD2 matching over 8 bases. CDR3 size: 15 residues. Germline V gene data show CDR1 as MNHEY and CDR2 as SVGAGI. Trimming removed 4 bases from V and 5 bases from J; junction bases left unmatched: 7.

This clone was seen just once. The chain uses TRBV7-2 and TRBJ1-2; the D gene is possibly TRBD1 (5 bases). Germline-derived CDR1 and CDR2 are SGHTA and FQGNSA. CDR3 length: 14 amino acids. V was trimmed by 7 bases and J by 8 bases, leaving 20 bases between them. Written as DNA, the CDR3 is TGTGCCAGCACAAAATACTGGGGCCTCCTCGGCTACACCTTC. It encodes CASTKYWGLLGYTF.

The CDR3 coding sequence is TGTGCCAGCTCACCTGACAGCAATCAGCCCCAGCATTTT. This codes for CASSPDSNQPQHF. The chain links TRBV18 to TRBJ1-5, with D unresolved. Germline CDR1 KGHSH, CDR2 LQKENI. Trimming removed 3 bases from V and 1 base from J, with 4 bases in between. The CDR3 consists of 13 residues.

The gene calls are TRBV19 and TRBJ2-4; 10 bases line up with TRBD1. With 3 bases clipped from V and 7 bases from J, the junction kept 3 bases outside the gene matches. Germline V CDR1 and CDR2: LNHDA, SQIVND (reference sequence). The CDR3 spans 14 residues. The CDR3: CASSIGTGVNIQYF. As DNA, the CDR3 is TGTGCCAGTAGTATCGGGACAGGGGTGAACATTCAGTACTTC.

V usage is TRBV7-9 and J usage is TRBJ2-4; D call uncertain. This CDR3 contains 14 residues. CDR1 and CDR2 (germline): SEHNR, FQNEAQ (reference sequence). V lost 4 bases, J lost 4 bases, and 11 bases lay in between. In nucleotides, the CDR3 is TGTGCCAGCAGCTCCGTGGACGGGAAAAACATTCAGTACTTC. Protein product: CASSSVDGKNIQYF.

The chain joins TRBV7-2 to TRBJ2-3; D may be TRBD1 or TRBD2 (5 bases each). This CDR3 is 16 amino acids long. V was cut by 4 bases and J by 2 bases, with 16 bases left in between. Germline V lookup: CDR1 SGHTA, CDR2 FQGNSA. Here the CDR3 reads CASSSVSGTFTDTQYF. CDR3 sequence (DNA): TGTGCCAGCAGCTCCGTTTCAGGGACCTTCACAGATACGCAGTATTTT.

The rearrangement uses TRBV29-1 and TRBJ2-7; no clear D. Germline lookup yields CDR1 SQVTM and CDR2 ANQGSEA. The CDR3 loop spans 12 amino acids. V shed 5 bases and J shed 0 bases, with 8 bases lying between them. The CDR3 sequence is CSVSVYSYEQYF. Written as DNA, the CDR3 is TGCAGCGTTTCGGTATACTCCTACGAGCAGTACTTC.

The V gene is TRBV20-1, the J gene TRBJ1-2; unclear D gene. The CDR3 is 11 residues long. V lost 3 bases, J lost 7 bases, and 9 bases lay in between. Germline V gene data show CDR1 as DFQATT and CDR2 as SNEGSKA (reference sequence). CDR3 in DNA: TGCAGTGCTAGGGGTGGATCTGGCTACACCTTC. It codes for CSARGGSGYTF.

The chain combines TRBV6-5 with TRBJ1-4; TRBD1 might be the D (5 bases). The CDR3 runs 15 residues. The germline V and J ends were trimmed by 0 bases and 4 bases, with 9 bases remaining between them. Germline loops: CDR1 MNHEY, CDR2 SVGAGI. CDR3 nucleotide sequence: TGTGCCAGCAGTTACTCAGGGCAGGGTAATGAAAAACTGTTTTTT. Translating it yields CASSYSGQGNEKLFF.

The chain links TRBV27 to TRBJ2-7, with D perhaps TRBD2 (5 bases). CDR3 length equals 15 residues. Trimming cost V 1 base and J 2 bases, with 12 bases left between them. Germline V CDR1 and CDR2: MNHEY, SMNVEV (reference sequence). The CDR3 protein is CASSLWGSAAYEQYF. DNA for the CDR3: TGTGCCAGCAGTTTATGGGGTAGCGCTGCCTACGAGCAGTACTTC.

This rearrangement joins TRBV19 to TRBJ2-3, with TRBD2 matching 7 bases. Looked up from germline, CDR1 is LNHDA and CDR2 is SQIVND (reference sequence). The ends lost 3 bases at V and 6 bases at J; junction bases unmatched: 15. The CDR3 runs to 17 residues. The CDR3 sequence is CASSMLLARDYTDTQYF. The CDR3 coding sequence is TGTGCCAGTAGTATGCTACTAGCGCGGGACTATACTGATACGCAGTATTTT.

The gene calls are TRBV10-3 and TRBJ2-7, with TRBD1 matching over 8 bases. Germline assignment: CDR1 ENHRY and CDR2 SYGVKD. After removal of 5 bases from V and 0 bases from J, the junction contained 3 bases not matched to a gene. CDR3 length equals 14 residues. The CDR3 region is CAISTGGSSYEQYF. CDR3 in DNA: TGTGCCATCAGTACAGGGGGGAGCTCCTACGAGCAGTACTTC.

This chain joins TRBV4-1 and TRBJ1-5; D might be TRBD1 (5 bases). The germline CDR1 and CDR2 sequences are MGHRA and YSYEKL. The CDR3 has 13 residues. The ends were cut back, 0 bases at V and 6 bases at J, with 6 bases in the middle. CDR3: CASSQEGTQPQHF. The CDR3 region has the DNA TGCGCCAGCAGCCAAGAAGGGACTCAGCCCCAGCATTTT.

This CDR3 reads CASSSSGILYSGANVLTF. CDR3 nucleotides: TGTGCCAGCAGTTCCTCCGGGATTTTGTACTCTGGGGCCAACGTCCTGACTTTC. This sequence joins TRBV27 and TRBJ2-6, with a possible D match to TRBD2 (5 bases). Trimming shortened V by 4 bases and J by 0 bases, and 16 bases separated the two germline ends. Germline CDR1 and CDR2: MNHEY and SMNVEV (reference sequence). The CDR3 contains 18 residues.

This clone occurred once. V and J are TRBV5-8 and TRBJ2-5, with D possibly matching TRBD2 (7 bases). The DNA end favors TRBJ2-7, so the J call may be wrong. The CDR3 totals 15 residues. The germline V gene has CDR1 SGHTS and CDR2 YDEGEE. The CDR3 coding sequence is TGTGCCAGCAGCTTGGGCGGGGGCGAGGCCTACGAGCAGTACTTC. Amino acid sequence: CASSLGGGEAYEQYF.

This clone was recorded only once. The genes are TRBV10-3 and TRBJ2-1; 14 bases map to TRBD2. V shed 9 bases, J shed 6 bases, and the junction held 1 base outside the gene matches. CDR1 and CDR2 from the germline V gene are ENHRY and SYGVKD. The CDR3 runs 13 residues. CDR3 nucleotide sequence: TGTGCCATTGGGACTAGCGGGGGCAATGAGCAGTTCTTC. Protein: CAIGTSGGNEQFF.

This clone appeared once. V usage is TRBV6-5 and J usage is TRBJ2-7, with D perhaps matching TRBD1 (5 bases). The CDR3 spans 13 residues. With 9 bases removed from V and 5 bases from J, the gap between germline ends came to 17 bases. Germline CDR1 MNHEY, CDR2 SVGAGI. In DNA form, the CDR3 reads TGTGCCAGTACGTTCCTCCAGGGTAACGAGCAGTACTTC. It translates to CASTFLQGNEQYF.

The chain couples TRBV15 to TRBJ2-7; D gene unclear. Trimming took off 8 bases at V and 1 base at J, with 9 bases between the two ends. The CDR3 length is 12 residues. CDR1 LNHNV and CDR2 YYDKDF come from the germline V gene (reference sequence). The CDR3 nucleotides read TGTGCCACCGCCGAGGATTCCTACGAGCAGTACTTC. The encoded protein is CATAEDSYEQYF.

The V gene is TRBV19, the J gene TRBJ2-6, with D uncertain. The germline V gene has CDR1 LNHDA and CDR2 SQIVND (reference sequence). Trimming took off 9 bases at V and 0 bases at J, with 12 bases between the two ends. This CDR3 spans 15 amino acids. The CDR3 spells CASSGLDSGANVLTF. In DNA form, the CDR3 reads TGTGCCAGCTCCGGGCTCGACTCTGGGGCCAACGTCCTGACTTTC.

This sequence joins TRBV7-2 and TRBJ2-1, with 8 bases lining up with TRBD1. The CDR3 runs 14 residues. V gave up 4 bases and J gave up 6 bases; unmatched junction bases: 5. The germline V gene encodes CDR1 SGHTA and CDR2 FQGNSA. CDR3 nucleotide sequence: TGTGCCAGCAGCTCGATCGGACAGGGCAATGAGCAGTTCTTC. Translation gives CASSSIGQGNEQFF. Looking up the rest from reference TRBV7-2 and TRBJ2-1 gives the full variable domain: GAGVSQSPSNKVTEKGKDVELRCDPISGHTALYWYRQSLGQGLEFLIYFQGNSAPDKSGLPSDRFSAERTGGSVSTLTIQRTQQEDSAVYLCASSSIGQGNEQFFGPGTRLTVL.

This chain connects TRBV5-6 to TRBJ2-3, with D uncertain. Deletions cut 0 bases from V and 4 bases from J, with 3 bases between. CDR3 length: 12 residues. CDR1 SGHDT and CDR2 YYEEEE come from the germline V gene. CDR3 DNA: TGTGCCAGCAGCTTGGTAGCAGATACGCAGTATTTT. Translation gives CASSLVADTQYF.

The chain links TRBV13 to TRBJ2-7, with D tentatively TRBD1 or TRBD2 (5 bases each). The CDR3 has 16 amino acids. Trimming took off 4 bases at V and 2 bases at J, with 18 bases between the two ends. From germline, CDR1 is PRHDT and CDR2 FYEKMQ (reference sequence). The CDR3 reads CASSSNQLVGAYEQYF. DNA of the CDR3: TGTGCCAGCAGCTCAAACCAACTAGTGGGGGCCTACGAGCAGTACTTC. Filled out from reference TRBV13 and TRBJ2-7, the complete variable domain reads AAGVIQSPRHLIKEKRETATLKCYPIPRHDTVYWYQQGPGQDPQFLISFYEKMQSDKGSIPDRFSAQQFSDYHSELNMSSLELGDSALYFCASSSNQLVGAYEQYFGPGTRLTVT.

The J gene is TRBJ2-7, the V gene TRBV5-4; TRBD2 matches 8 bases. The J segment lost 4 bases and the V segment lost 1 base, leaving 7 bases of the junction unmatched. The CDR3 consists of 15 residues. Per germline, CDR1 SGHNT and CDR2 YYREEE (reference sequence). The CDR3 spells CASSLSSGSGYEQYF. DNA for the CDR3: TGTGCCAGCAGCTTGTCAAGCGGGAGTGGTTACGAGCAGTACTTC.

This chain joins TRBV13 and TRBJ2-2; D is possibly TRBD1 or TRBD2 (5 bases each). The germline gives CDR1 PRHDT, CDR2 FYEKMQ (reference sequence). Trimming shortened V by 0 bases and J by 0 bases, and 11 bases separated the two germline ends. The CDR3 runs to 17 residues. CDR3 residues: CASSLGLGVSNTGELFF. The CDR3 nucleotides are TGTGCCAGCAGCTTAGGCCTGGGGGTCTCGAACACCGGGGAGCTGTTTTTT.

The chain is built from TRBV19 and TRBJ2-1; 7 bases line up with TRBD1. In germline, CDR1 is LNHDA, CDR2 SQIVND (reference sequence). The V and J ends lost 0 bases and 5 bases, in that order; junction bases with no gene match: 7. This CDR3 comprises 16 residues. For the CDR3, the DNA is TGTGCCAGTAGTATAGATCAGGGGGTCCCCAACAATGAGCAGTTCTTC. This translates into CASSIDQGVPNNEQFF.

J is TRBJ1-1 and V is TRBV29-1; 8 bases agree with TRBD1. Germline CDR1 and CDR2: SQVTM and ANQGSEA. This CDR3 is 13 amino acids long. Germline trimming cut 2 bases from V and 6 bases from J; bases unmatched to any gene: 5. The DNA for the CDR3 is TGCAGCGTTGAACCCGACAGGGGCGCTGAAGCTTTCTTT. It codes for CSVEPDRGAEAFF.

This chain joins TRBV19 and TRBJ2-7, with 7 bases identical to TRBD1. This CDR3 comprises 14 residues. Trimming at V came to 1 base and at J to 3 bases, leaving 3 bases not matched to a gene. From germline, CDR1 is LNHDA and CDR2 SQIVND (reference sequence). The CDR3 here is CASSIAGGDYEQYF. The DNA for the CDR3 is TGTGCCAGTAGTATAGCAGGGGGAGACTACGAGCAGTACTTC.

V is TRBV4-3 and J is TRBJ2-6; no reliable D call. There are 14 residues in the CDR3. Between the trimmed V and J ends, which lost 7 bases and 4 bases, there was a span of 11 bases. Germline CDR1 reads LGHNA; CDR2 reads YSLEER. The CDR3 sequence is CASTARAGANVLTF. The CDR3 region has the DNA TGCGCCAGCACCGCCCGGGCCGGGGCCAACGTCCTGACTTTC.

This chain joins TRBV6-4 and TRBJ2-2; D remains ambiguous. Between the trimmed V and J ends, which lost 6 bases and 7 bases, there was a span of 12 bases. Germline loops: CDR1 MRHNA, CDR2 SNTAGT. CDR3 length equals 13 residues. The CDR3 bases are TGTGCCAGCAGCCTCTACACGGGCGGGGAGCTGTTTTTT. This sequence encodes CASSLYTGGELFF.

V and J are TRBV6-1 and TRBJ1-1; maybe TRBD1 (6 bases). The CDR3 loop spans 15 amino acids. The V end lost 3 bases, the J end lost 8 bases, and 19 bases lay between the germline ends. Looked up from germline, CDR1 is MNHNS and CDR2 is SASEGT. CDR3 bases: TGTGCCAGCAGTGACAGGAGTAGGGGGGAATTGGAAGCTTTCTTT. As protein: CASSDRSRGELEAFF.

The rearrangement uses TRBV6-1 and TRBJ1-2, with 10 bases lining up with TRBD1. The germline gives CDR1 MNHNS, CDR2 SASEGT. This CDR3 contains 14 residues. The trim removed 7 bases at V and 8 bases at J, leaving 10 bases unmatched. The CDR3 coding sequence is TGTGCCAGCACCACCGGGACAGGGGCAATAGGCTACACCTTC. Translating gives CASTTGTGAIGYTF.